This T cell receptor (beta chain) emerged from a study of CD8 T cells in ankylosing spondylitis. CDR3 length equals 15 residues. The V gene's germline CDR1 is SGHKS and CDR2 YYEKEE (reference sequence). Trimming took off 4 bases at V and 8 bases at J, with 19 bases between the two ends. TCRdb redid the calling of the 5' RACE reads with MiXCR, one entry per CDR3 protein. Of more than 600,000 distinct CDR3 sequences in the sample, 19% were seen once. Study-level points and caveats: A motif in TCR beta, a set of roughly 8 highly homologous variants, appeared characteristic of ankylosing spondylitis blood.

To note about this clonotype: The antigen is unknown.

V and J are TRBV5-5 and TRBJ2-1; weak D call: TRBD1 (7 bases). The sequence was collected from a male donor with ankylosing spondylitis. Source material: blood, either unsorted or a sorted T cell fraction (not recorded which). As DNA, the CDR3 is TGTGCCAGCAGCGGAGGGGGCGGCCTTGGGTATGAGCAGTTCTTC. Its protein product is CASSGGGGLGYEQFF.